The present T cell receptor beta chain was sequenced within a study of cytomegalovirus exposure and HLA in healthy donors. With 60 Vbeta and 13 Jbeta primers, the PCR was carried out. Only in-frame clones appear in the TCRdb table, and some are missing; sequencing was by immunoSEQ multiplex PCR. Of about 87,000 clones in the sample, approximately 74% were seen once. There are 14 residues in the CDR3. Germline V gene data show CDR1 as LGHNT and CDR2 as FRNRAP. Deletions cut 6 bases from V and 1 base from J, with 12 bases between. The sequenced sample consisted of PBMCs. The sequence was collected from a young man in good health and CMV-seropositive. This chain uses TRBV12-5 with TRBJ1-1; TRBD1 might be the D (6 bases). The CDR3 here is CASGSTGWNTEAFF. The CDR3 DNA is TGTGCTAGTGGCTCAACAGGGTGGAACACTGAAGCTTTCTTT.